The rows below give T cell receptor beta chains drawn from one sample of a study of cytomegalovirus exposure and HLA in healthy donors. TCRdb keeps only in-frame clones here, not all; method: immunoSEQ multiplex PCR. In the table there are more than 85,000 clones, 65% to 85% of which are singletons. The sample taken for sequencing was PBMCs. Source of these receptors: a male donor in good health and CMV-seronegative. CDR3s include the opening cysteine and the closing phenylalanine or tryptophan. The D gene is left open where the match is weak. The size entry is marked missing in some rows and otherwise reads once, few, many or a size class.

v_gene	len	d_gene	abundance	j_gene	CDR3aa	CDR3nt
TRBV27	16	TRBD1	NA	TRBJ1-1	CASSPIAVRGLTEAFF	TGTGCCAGCAGTCCGATCGCTGTCAGGGGGCTCACTGAAGCTTTCTTT
TRBV4-2	15	NA	NA	TRBJ1-1	CASSQAQGRNTEAFF	TGTGCCAGCAGCCAAGCCCAGGGGCGGAACACTGAAGCTTTCTTT
TRBV19	18	TRBD2	NA	TRBJ2-6	CASSNGLAGISGANVLTF	TGTGCCAGTAGTAACGGACTAGCGGGCATCTCTGGGGCCAACGTCCTGACTTTC
TRBV7-2	14	NA	NA	TRBJ1-1	CASSLQDSNTEAFF	TGTGCCAGCAGCTTACAGGACAGCAACACTGAAGCTTTCTTT
TRBV7-9	11	NA	NA	TRBJ1-2	CASSPTGGYTF	TGTGCCAGCAGCCCCACGGGGGGCTACACCTTC
TRBV18	18	TRBD1	NA	TRBJ2-6	CASSPDRGGISGANVLTF	TGTGCCAGCTCACCCGACAGGGGGGGTATCTCTGGGGCCAACGTCCTGACTTTC
TRBV30	16	NA	once	TRBJ1-6	CACEGPFTAYNSPLHF	TGTGCCTGTGAGGGTCCCTTTACAGCGTATAATTCACCCCTCCACTTT
TRBV7-2	12	TRBD2	NA	TRBJ2-1	CASSLVLAGLFF	TGTGCCAGCAGCTTAGTTCTAGCGGGACTGTTCTTC
TRBV13	17	TRBD2	NA	TRBJ2-5	CASSLVGVAGVPETQYF	TGTGCCAGCAGCTTAGTAGGGGTAGCGGGAGTTCCAGAGACCCAGTACTTC
TRBV30	13	NA	NA	TRBJ1-1	CAWSVHLGAEAFF	TGTGCCTGGAGTGTACATCTAGGGGCTGAAGCTTTCTTT
TRBV11-2	12	NA	NA	TRBJ1-2	CASSLGESGYTF	TGTGCCAGCAGCTTGGGAGAAAGTGGCTACACCTTC
TRBV18	15	NA	NA	TRBJ1-2	CASSPGRSSFYGYTF	TGTGCCAGCTCACCCGGGAGATCGTCTTTCTATGGCTACACCTTC
TRBV27	16	TRBD2	once	TRBJ2-1	CASSFSAGSASKEQFF	TGTGCCAGCAGTTTTTCAGCGGGGTCCGCCTCCAAGGAGCAGTTCTTC
TRBV19	16	TRBD1	once	TRBJ1-3	CASSTVQGAPGNTIYF	TGTGCCAGTAGCACCGTCCAGGGGGCCCCTGGAAACACCATATATTTT
TRBV7-2	14	NA	NA	TRBJ2-3	CASSLGANLDTQYF	TGTGCCAGCAGCTTAGGCGCGAATCTGGATACGCAGTATTTT
TRBV27	13	NA	NA	TRBJ1-2	CASKLGGTYGYTF	TGTGCCAGCAAATTGGGCGGGACTTATGGCTACACCTTC
TRBV30	13	NA	NA	TRBJ2-1	CAVSRGGFNEQFF	TGTGCCGTTTCGAGAGGGGGTTTCAATGAGCAGTTCTTC
TRBV5-8	16	TRBD2	NA	TRBJ2-3	CASSLGVSGNTDTQYF	TGTGCCAGCAGCTTGGGTGTTAGCGGGAACACAGATACGCAGTATTTT
TRBV27	15	TRBD1	few	TRBJ2-4	CASSLYTGGGHIQYF	TGTGCCAGCAGTTTATATACAGGGGGCGGCCACATTCAGTACTTC
TRBV7-9	13	NA	NA	TRBJ2-7	CSSSPDSPYEQYF	TGTTCCAGCAGTCCTGACAGTCCCTACGAGCAGTACTTC
TRBV7-9	16	NA	few	TRBJ1-1	CASSLALAGSNTEAFF	TGTGCCAGCAGCTTAGCGCTAGCAGGCTCGAACACTGAAGCTTTCTTT
TRBV9	15	NA	NA	TRBJ1-3	CASSVAGNSGNTIYF	TGTGCCAGCAGCGTAGCGGGGAACTCTGGAAACACCATATATTTT
TRBV7-9	16	TRBD2	NA	TRBJ2-5	CSSSLGLAGLQETQYF	TGTTCCAGCAGCTTAGGGCTAGCGGGTCTGCAAGAGACCCAGTACTTC
TRBV7-9	15	NA	NA	TRBJ2-3	CASSLGALNTDTQYF	TGTGCCAGCAGCTTAGGCGCGTTAAACACAGATACGCAGTATTTT
TRBV12-2	15	NA	NA	TRBJ2-7	CASRLGGAAIYEQYF	TGTGCAAGTCGCTTAGGCGGTGCTGCGATATACGAGCAGTACTTC
TRBV11-2	15	TRBD1	NA	TRBJ1-5	CASSRSGTGNQPQHF	TGTGCCAGCAGCCGATCGGGGACAGGGAATCAGCCCCAGCATTTT
TRBV21-1	14	NA	NA	TRBJ2-1	CATRADLLYNEQFF	TGTGCCACTAGAGCGGATCTCCTTTACAATGAGCAGTTCTTC
TRBV5-8	15	NA	once	TRBJ1-2	CASSLAGSPSYGYTF	TGTGCCAGCAGCTTGGCAGGGTCCCCTAGCTATGGCTACACCTTC
TRBV10-2	13	NA	few	TRBJ1-1	CASSEWGLTEAFF	TGCGCCAGCAGTGAGTGGGGGCTAACTGAAGCTTTCTTT
TRBV28	21	TRBD2	NA	TRBJ2-1	CASSSPSSLHRTSSRVVEQFF	TGTGCCAGCAGTTCTCCTTCGTCCCTTCATCGGACTAGCTCTAGGGTGGTTGAGCAGTTCTTC
TRBV20-1	10	NA	NA	TRBJ2-1	CSAPLEEQFF	TGCAGTGCCCCGTTGGAGGAGCAGTTCTTC
TRBV7-9	15	TRBD1	NA	TRBJ2-7	CASNAGQGIGDEQYF	TGTGCCAGCAACGCGGGACAGGGGATAGGGGACGAGCAGTACTTC
TRBV7-2	14	NA	NA	TRBJ2-4	CASSPQGIGNIQYF	TGTGCCAGCAGCCCTCAGGGGATCGGAAACATTCAGTACTTC
TRBV19	15	TRBD1	NA	TRBJ1-1	CASGPFGTANTEAFF	TGTGCCAGTGGACCCTTCGGGACAGCGAACACTGAAGCTTTCTTT
TRBV7-9	13	TRBD1	NA	TRBJ1-1	CASSSTGSAEAFF	TGTGCCAGCAGCTCGACAGGGAGCGCTGAAGCTTTCTTT
TRBV7-7	14	TRBD2	NA	TRBJ2-2	CASQTSGSTGELFF	TGTGCTAGCCAGACTAGCGGGAGCACCGGGGAGCTGTTTTTT
TRBV5-6	16	TRBD2	NA	TRBJ2-3	CASSFGLAGWVDTQYF	TGTGCCAGCAGCTTCGGACTAGCGGGGTGGGTTGATACGCAGTATTTT
TRBV29-1	15	NA	NA	TRBJ2-7	CSVGVRQARGYEQYF	TGCAGCGTTGGGGTTCGACAGGCTCGTGGCTACGAGCAGTACTTC
TRBV7-9	12	TRBD2	NA	TRBJ2-7	CASSIIAGEQYF	TGTGCCAGCAGCATCATAGCGGGCGAGCAGTACTTC
TRBV25-1	17	NA	NA	TRBJ2-6	CASSAGTGMAGANVLTF	TGTGCCAGCAGTGCGGGAACAGGGATGGCTGGGGCCAACGTCCTGACTTTC